One and the same sample provided the 25 T cell receptor beta chains below, sequenced in a study of CD8+CD57+ T cells in acquired aplastic anemia. Genomic DNA served as template for TCR beta VDJ and CDR3 profiling. TCRdb re-derived calls from the reads in MiXCR, one entry per CDR3 protein. The table lists around 190,000 distinct CDR3 sequences, nearly 50% of them singletons. Patients picked for sequencing had shown CD8+CD57+ cell expansion detected by flow cytometry. Material for sequencing was sorted CD4+, CD8+, or CD8+CD57+ T cells (not recorded which) from PBMCs. Source of these receptors: a human donor with aplastic anemia.

The sample holds many counts of this clonotype. V usage is TRBV24-1 and J usage is TRBJ2-3; the D is unclear. The CDR3 covers 12 residues. The germline V gene has CDR1 KGHDR and CDR2 SFDVKD. Trimming removed 5 bases from V and 0 bases from J, with 2 bases in between. The CDR3 DNA sequence: TGTGCCACCAGTGGAAGCACAGATACGCAGTATTTT. It encodes CATSGSTDTQYF.

This chain uses TRBV25-1 with TRBJ2-3; no clear D. The CDR3 sequence is 17 residues long. Trimming removed 6 bases from V and 2 bases from J, with 21 bases in between. Per the germline V gene, CDR1 is MGHDK and CDR2 is SYGVNS. The CDR3 reads CASSSEKSLYYTDTQYF. CDR3 coding DNA: TGTGCCAGCAGCAGCGAAAAGAGCCTGTACTACACAGATACGCAGTATTTT.

On this clonotype itself: Since a much larger clone is just one base distant, this may be a read error. The rearrangement joins TRBV5-1 to TRBJ1-4; a weak D match, TRBD1 (5 bases). There are 14 residues in the CDR3. Germline lookup yields CDR1 SGHRS and CDR2 YFSETQ. The V gene lost 4 bases and the J gene lost 8 bases, with 15 bases spanning the gap. This CDR3 is CASSMDTDGEKLFF. The CDR3 region has the DNA TGCGCCAGCAGCATGGACACTGACGGGGAAAAACTGTTTTTT.

As to this clonotype: A much larger clone sits a single nucleotide away, making a read error possible. The rearrangement links TRBV11-2 to TRBJ2-4, with TRBD1 as a possible D gene (6 bases). The germline V gene encodes CDR1 SGHAT and CDR2 FQNNGV. The CDR3 consists of 16 residues. CDR3 DNA sequence: TGTGCCAGCAGTTATGACAGGCCATTAGCCAAAAACATTCCGTACTTC. The encoded protein is CASSYDRPLAKNIPYF.

This sequence joins TRBV9 and TRBJ1-2, with 7 bases aligning to TRBD1. The germline gives CDR1 SGDLS, CDR2 YYNGEE. This CDR3 is built from 15 residues. Trimming removed 4 bases from V and 2 bases from J; junction bases left unmatched: 8. In DNA form, the CDR3 reads TGTGCCAGCAGCATCTCGACAGGGATGAACTATGGCTACACCTTC. Its translation: CASSISTGMNYGYTF.

This clonotype has a handful of counts. The V gene is TRBV24-1, the J gene TRBJ2-7; either TRBD1 or TRBD2 may fit D (7 bases each). The ends were cut back, 4 bases at V and 7 bases at J, with 16 bases in the middle. The CDR3 spans 14 residues. Germline-derived CDR1 and CDR2 are KGHDR and SFDVKD. This CDR3 is CATSDPGTAGEQYF. Here the CDR3 DNA reads TGTGCCACCAGTGACCCCGGGACAGCGGGGGAGCAGTACTTC.

There are many counts of this clonotype. The chain links TRBV2 to TRBJ2-1, with 9 bases matching TRBD1. The junction had 5 bases not matched to a gene; V was cut back by 1 base and J by 10 bases. Germline V lookup: CDR1 SNHLY, CDR2 FYNNEI. CDR3 length equals 14 residues. The CDR3 DNA reads TGTGCCAGCAGTGAAGAGGGACAGGGCCGCGAGCAGTTCTTC. Translated, it gives CASSEEGQGREQFF. The full variable domain, completed using reference TRBV2 and TRBJ2-1, is EPEVTQTPSHQVTQMGQEVILRCVPISNHLYFYWYRQILGQKVEFLVSFYNNEISEKSEIFDDQFSVERPDGSNFTLKIRSTKLEDSAMYFCASSEEGQGREQFFGPGTRLTVL.

This clonotype was detected once. The chain is built from TRBV30 and TRBJ1-1; TRBD1 agrees at 10 bases. This CDR3 spans 18 amino acids. Trimming took 3 bases from V and 3 from J; bases not matched to a gene: 16. CDR1 and CDR2 from the germline V gene are GTSNPN and SVGIG (reference sequence). CDR3 DNA sequence: TGTGCCTGGAGCGGACGACAGGGGGGACAGGGGCAAGACACTGAAGCTTTCTTT. It translates to CAWSGRQGGQGQDTEAFF.

This clonotype was detected ten times or more. The V call is TRBV12-3 or TRBV12-4, the J call TRBJ1-5; 9 nucleotides line up with TRBD1. CDR3 length equals 14 residues. V lost 6 bases, J lost 7 bases, and 7 bases stayed unmatched. This CDR3 reads CASSRTGGGQPQHF. CDR3 DNA sequence: TGTGCCAGCAGCCGCACAGGGGGCGGGCAGCCCCAGCATTTT.

This clonotype was seen at least ten times. The chain has TRBV6-1 and TRBJ2-7; tentatively, D is TRBD2 (5 bases). Trimming removed 1 base from V and 2 bases from J, with 9 bases in between. The CDR3 is 14 residues long. Germline V gene lookup returns CDR1 MNHNS and CDR2 SASEGT. CDR3 nucleotide sequence: TGTGCCAGCAGTGAAGGCGCCGGGACCTACGAGCAGTACTTC. Translating it yields CASSEGAGTYEQYF.

This clonotype was recorded a few times. The chain combines TRBV7-9 with TRBJ1-1; D is ambiguous. This CDR3 is built from 12 residues. Germline lookup yields CDR1 SEHNR and CDR2 FQNEAQ (reference sequence). Deletions cut 5 bases from V and 8 bases from J, with 12 bases between. The CDR3 sequence is CASSRERREAFF. As DNA, the CDR3 is TGTGCCAGCAGCCGCGAACGGCGGGAAGCTTTCTTT.

This clonotype was observed once. Possible read error: a much larger clone is one base away. This rearrangement joins TRBV5-4 to TRBJ2-7; weak D call: TRBD1 (5 bases). The CDR3 contains 17 residues. Trimming left V 0 bases short and J 0 bases short, with 16 bases between. The germline gives CDR1 SGHNT, CDR2 YYREEE (reference sequence). This chain's CDR3 is CASSLAGQTGYSYEQYF. The CDR3 DNA sequence: TGTGCCAGCAGCTTGGCCGGTCAAACAGGCTACTCCTACGAGCAGTACTTC.

This chain joins TRBV15 and TRBJ1-5, with unresolved D. In germline, CDR1 is LNHNV, CDR2 YYDKDF (reference sequence). The V and J ends lost 0 bases and 2 bases respectively, with 5 bases between them. This CDR3 is 14 amino acids long. CDR3 residues: CATSREEGNQPQHF. As DNA, the CDR3 is TGTGCCACCAGCAGAGAAGAGGGCAATCAGCCCCAGCATTTT.

The V and J genes are TRBV10-3 and TRBJ2-3; 8 bases match TRBD2. Germline V lookup: CDR1 ENHRY, CDR2 SYGVKD. The CDR3 runs 13 residues. V shed 10 bases and J 5 bases; nucleotides not matched to a gene: 8. This CDR3 is CATRGGHGDTQYF. In DNA form, the CDR3 reads TGTGCCACCCGGGGGGGGCATGGAGATACGCAGTATTTT.

This clonotype has ten or more counts. The chain combines TRBV18 with TRBJ2-5, with D perhaps matching TRBD2 (5 bases). V lost 0 bases and J 1 base, leaving 6 bases between the germline ends. The CDR3 loop spans 14 amino acids. CDR1 and CDR2 from the germline V gene are KGHSH and LQKENI. The CDR3 nucleotides are TGTGCCAGCTCACCACCTGGACTCCAAGAGACCCAGTACTTC. It yields the protein CASSPPGLQETQYF.

Only a few counts were recorded for this clonotype. This chain links TRBV15 with TRBJ2-6, with a possible D match to TRBD1 (6 bases). V lost 6 bases to trimming and J lost 2 bases, with 8 bases between them. CDR3 length: 14 amino acids. CDR1 and CDR2 (germline): LNHNV, YYDKDF (reference sequence). In nucleotides, the CDR3 is TGTGCCACCAGTTCAGGGGCTGGGGCCAACGTCCTGACTTTC. Translation: CATSSGAGANVLTF.

V and J are TRBV7-2 and TRBJ2-5; 8 bases fit TRBD1. V dropped 5 bases and J dropped 6; count of bases not matched to a gene: 5. Germline V CDR1 and CDR2: SGHTA, FQGNSA. The CDR3 totals 13 residues. As DNA, the CDR3 is TGTGCCAGCAGCAAAGACAGGGGCCAGACCCAGTACTTC. Its translation is CASSKDRGQTQYF.

This clonotype showed up many times. The rearrangement links TRBV20-1 to TRBJ2-7, with 8 bases fitting TRBD1. V shed 4 bases, J shed 5 bases, and the junction held 13 bases outside the gene matches. The germline V gene encodes CDR1 DFQATT and CDR2 SNEGSKA (reference sequence). The CDR3 is 15 amino acids. The CDR3: CSAIPTDRVNNEQYF. The CDR3 DNA sequence: TGCAGTGCTATTCCGACGGACAGGGTCAACAACGAGCAGTACTTC.

In this sample, this clonotype turned up many times. The chain uses TRBV20-1 and TRBJ2-2; 11 bases match TRBD2. With 1 base clipped from V and 3 bases from J, the junction kept 4 bases outside the gene matches. Germline values: CDR1 DFQATT, CDR2 SNEGSKA (reference sequence). The CDR3 spans 16 residues. CDR3 DNA: TGCAGTGCTAGAGCCTCTAGCGGGGGGCACACCGGGGAGCTGTTTTTT. This encodes CSARASSGGHTGELFF.

The gene calls are TRBV20-1 and TRBJ2-1; 10 bases are shared with TRBD2. Germline V gene sequence: CDR1 DFQATT, CDR2 SNEGSKA (reference sequence). Trimming took 6 bases from V and 3 from J; bases not matched to a gene: 17. The CDR3 contains 18 residues. Written as DNA, the CDR3 is TGCAGTGCCCCGCCCCCTAGCGGGGGTATCCCTCTCTACAATGAGCAGTTCTTC. Amino acid sequence: CSAPPPSGGIPLYNEQFF.

J is TRBJ2-7 and V is TRBV19; tentatively, D is TRBD1 or TRBD2 (5 bases each). The end of the DNA fits TRBJ2-1 better, so the J call may be wrong. The CDR3 contains 14 residues. The germline V gene encodes CDR1 LNHDA and CDR2 SQIVND (reference sequence). The CDR3 spells CASSLHPGRGEQFF. CDR3 bases: TGTGCCAGTAGCCTCCACCCGGGACGAGGGGAGCAGTTCTTC.

This chain connects TRBV20-1 to TRBJ2-5, with 10 bases lining up with TRBD2. Germline V gene lookup returns CDR1 DFQATT and CDR2 SNEGSKA (reference sequence). CDR3 size: 16 residues. With V trimmed by 3 bases and J by 5 bases, 12 bases remained unmatched. This CDR3 is CSASGLAEPSGETQYF. The CDR3 region has the DNA TGCAGTGCTAGCGGACTAGCGGAACCCTCCGGGGAGACCCAGTACTTC.

This clonotype was seen only a few times. V is TRBV10-3 and J is TRBJ1-1; D unclear. V lost 10 bases and J 6 bases, leaving 15 bases between the germline ends. CDR3 size: 12 residues. Germline-derived CDR1 and CDR2 are ENHRY and SYGVKD. In DNA form, the CDR3 reads TGTGCCAGCAGGATAGGAGAGGCTGAAGCTTTCTTT. Translation gives CASRIGEAEAFF.

There are a few counts of this clonotype. V gene TRBV10-1 combines with J gene TRBJ2-1, with D perhaps matching TRBD2 (6 bases). In germline, CDR1 is WNHNN, CDR2 SYGVQD (reference sequence). V lost 11 bases, J lost 14 bases, and 31 bases lay in between. CDR3 size: 15 residues. The CDR3 coding sequence is TGCGCCCGGCGATACGGGGGTTTCTCGGCCTTTCCTGAGTTCTTC. Residues: CARRYGGFSAFPEFF.

The J gene is TRBJ2-2, the V gene TRBV11-2; D ambiguous. The CDR3 sequence is 14 residues long. The ends were cut back, 0 bases at V and 6 bases at J, with 8 bases in the middle. Germline V gene lookup returns CDR1 SGHAT and CDR2 FQNNGV. CDR3 residues: CASSLDRTAGELFF. The CDR3 DNA reads TGTGCCAGCAGCTTAGATCGGACCGCCGGGGAGCTGTTTTTT. Full variable domain (rest looked up from reference TRBV11-2 and TRBJ2-2): EAGVAQSPRYKIIEKRQSVAFWCNPISGHATLYWYQQILGQGPKLLIQFQNNGVVDDSQLPKDRFSAERLKGVDSTLKIQPAKLEDSAVYLCASSLDRTAGELFFGEGSRLTVL.